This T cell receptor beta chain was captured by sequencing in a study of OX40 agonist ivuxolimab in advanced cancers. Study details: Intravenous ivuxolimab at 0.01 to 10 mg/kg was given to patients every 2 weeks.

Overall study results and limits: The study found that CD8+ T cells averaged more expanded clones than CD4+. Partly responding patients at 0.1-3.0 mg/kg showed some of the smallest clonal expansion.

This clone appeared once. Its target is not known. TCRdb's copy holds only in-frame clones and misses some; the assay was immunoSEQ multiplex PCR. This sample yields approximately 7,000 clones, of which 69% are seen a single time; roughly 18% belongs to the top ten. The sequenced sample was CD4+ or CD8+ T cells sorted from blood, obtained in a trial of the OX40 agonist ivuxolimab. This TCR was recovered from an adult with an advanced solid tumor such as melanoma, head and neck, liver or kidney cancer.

The CDR3 DNA reads as TGTGCCAGCAGCTCAGGGGGCAGGGGAGAGACCCAGTACTTC. The encoded protein is CASSSGGRGETQYF. The V and J genes are TRBV7-6 and TRBJ2-5, with TRBD1 matching 8 bases. CDR3 length: 14 residues. The germline CDR1 and CDR2 sequences are SGHVS and FNYEAQ. V dropped 4 bases and J dropped 4; count of bases not matched to a gene: 5.